The 7 T cell receptor beta chains reported below all come from one sample, sequenced in a study of blood T cell repertoires in COVID-19 (dated by TCRdb to about 2020). Libraries were constructed by the immunoSEQ multiplex PCR assay. The source is immuneACCESS, and TCRdb retained only in-frame sequences with V and J called. Part of the clones is not carried over; for the studies checked, unresolved V genes explain less than half of this, and the remainder is unexplained. This sample gives 20,000 to 30,000 clones in total; 88% of them show up just once. The biggest ten clones account for 22% of the sample. Sequences were obtained from peripheral blood. The receptors were gathered from a man in his 70s in a cohort sampled during active COVID-19.

V is TRBV28 and J is TRBJ1-2, with D possibly matching TRBD1 (6 bases). Germline V CDR1 and CDR2: MDHEN, SYDVKM. The ends were cut back, 6 bases at V and 4 bases at J, with 12 bases in the middle. This CDR3 has 13 amino acids. The CDR3 nucleotides are TGTGCCAGCAGAACCGGGACATTCTATGGCTACACCTTC. The encoded protein is CASRTGTFYGYTF.

The rearrangement links TRBV18 to TRBJ1-6; D possibly corresponds to TRBD1 (6 bases). The CDR3 is made up of 15 amino acids. The V gene's germline CDR1 is KGHSH and CDR2 LQKENI. Trimming left V 3 bases short and J 6 bases short, with 12 bases between. The DNA of the CDR3 is TGTGCCAGCTCACCTTCACGGGGGGCTAATTCACCCCTCCACTTT. Translating it yields CASSPSRGANSPLHF.

The chain couples TRBV15 to TRBJ1-1; 7 bases are shared with TRBD1. Looked up from germline, CDR1 is LNHNV and CDR2 is YYDKDF (reference sequence). V lost 0 bases and J lost 10; bases outside the gene matches: 8. The CDR3 is 14 residues long. DNA for the CDR3: TGTGCCACCAGCAGAGAAACAGGGGTCTCAGGAGCTTTCTTT. This gives the protein CATSRETGVSGAFF.

The chain is built from TRBV5-1 and TRBJ2-3, with a tentative D call TRBD2 (6 bases). This CDR3 comprises 15 residues. V was shortened by 4 bases and J by 4 bases, with 16 bases between the two germline ends. Germline V gene sequence: CDR1 SGHRS, CDR2 YFSETQ. The CDR3 sequence: CASSPSRGGADTQYF. For the CDR3, the DNA is TGCGCCAGCAGCCCGTCGCGGGGAGGAGCAGATACGCAGTATTTT.

This chain links TRBV4-3 with TRBJ1-4, with D possibly being TRBD1 (5 bases). V lost 3 bases, J lost 2 bases, and 10 bases lay in between. Looked up from germline, CDR1 is LGHNA and CDR2 is YSLEER. This CDR3 is built from 15 residues. CDR3 sequence: CASSQAGMTNEKLFF. CDR3 DNA sequence: TGCGCCAGCAGCCAGGCAGGGATGACTAATGAAAAACTGTTTTTT.

V is TRBV6-5 and J is TRBJ2-1; D is possibly TRBD2 (5 bases). Trimming removed 4 bases at V and 4 bases at J, with 11 bases between. Germline-derived CDR1 and CDR2 are MNHEY and SVGAGI. This CDR3 region has 14 residues. CDR3 DNA sequence: TGTGCCAGCAGTTTGGACGGGGAGTACAATGAGCAGTTCTTC. This encodes CASSLDGEYNEQFF.

The rearrangement links TRBV6-6 to TRBJ2-7, with a possible D match to TRBD2 (6 bases). From germline, CDR1 is MNHNY and CDR2 SVGAGI (reference sequence). CDR3 size: 14 residues. V lost 8 bases, J lost 0 bases, and 14 bases lay in between. The CDR3 sequence: CASQIAVSSYEQYF. In DNA form, the CDR3 reads TGTGCCAGCCAAATAGCGGTAAGCTCCTACGAGCAGTACTTC.